Shown below are 22 T cell receptor beta chains from a single sample sequenced in a study of PD-1 blockade in classical Hodgkin lymphoma. Each of the patients experienced relapse following autologous stem cell transplantation, and their brentuximab vedotin exposure differed. Libraries were prepared by immunoSEQ multiplex PCR; TCRdb keeps only in-frame clonotypes and omits some of them. The sample holds about 100,000 clones, around 89% seen once. The sequences come from peripheral blood mononuclear cells (PBMCs), collected before the second cycle of nivolumab. These receptors were collected from a human donor with classical Hodgkin lymphoma.

This chain joins TRBV19 and TRBJ2-2; tentatively, D is TRBD1 (6 bases). The V end was cut by 6 bases, the J end by 2 bases, with 13 bases between. The CDR3 loop spans 15 amino acids. Germline V CDR1 and CDR2: LNHDA, SQIVND (reference sequence). The CDR3 DNA follows: TGTGCCAGTAGGGAATACAGGGTAAACACCGGGGAGCTGTTTTTT. Translated: CASREYRVNTGELFF. Filled out from reference TRBV19 and TRBJ2-2, the complete variable domain reads DGGITQSPKYLFRKEGQNVTLSCEQNLNHDAMYWYRQDPGQGLRLIYYSQIVNDFQKGDIAEGYSVSREKKESFPLTVTSAQKNPTAFYLCASREYRVNTGELFFGEGSRLTVL.

Here the CDR3 DNA reads TGTGCCAGCAGCTTATCAGCCTCCGGGACTAGCATTGATGAGCAGTTCTTC. It encodes CASSLSASGTSIDEQFF. V gene TRBV7-9 combines with J gene TRBJ2-1; 9 nucleotides align to TRBD2. Germline V gene lookup returns CDR1 SEHNR and CDR2 FQNEAQ (reference sequence). This CDR3 contains 17 residues. The trim removed 2 bases at V and 8 bases at J, leaving 13 bases unmatched.

V gene TRBV19 combines with J gene TRBJ2-2; D ambiguous. Germline V gene lookup returns CDR1 LNHDA and CDR2 SQIVND (reference sequence). The CDR3 contains 12 residues. V dropped 2 bases and J dropped 8 bases, with 6 bases sitting between them. CDR3 bases: TGTGCCAGTAGTATACGTCGGGGGGAGCTGTTTTTT. It codes for CASSIRRGELFF. Full variable domain (remainder filled in from reference TRBV19 and TRBJ2-2): DGGITQSPKYLFRKEGQNVTLSCEQNLNHDAMYWYRQDPGQGLRLIYYSQIVNDFQKGDIAEGYSVSREKKESFPLTVTSAQKNPTAFYLCASSIRRGELFFGEGSRLTVL.

The V gene is TRBV27, the J gene TRBJ1-2, with no clear D. Trimming removed 3 bases from V and 9 bases from J, with 14 bases in between. Germline V gene sequence: CDR1 MNHEY, CDR2 SMNVEV (reference sequence). This CDR3 region has 13 residues. CDR3 nucleotides: TGTGCCAGCAGTTTCCGGCAGCTCAGCAGCTACACCTTC. Translation: CASSFRQLSSYTF.

V and J are TRBV10-3 and TRBJ1-5, with a tentative D call TRBD1 (5 bases). The CDR3 length is 12 residues. The germline CDR1 and CDR2 sequences are ENHRY and SYGVKD. Trimming took off 3 bases at V and 5 bases at J, with 5 bases between the two ends. CDR3 in amino acids: CAISEGDQPQHF. The CDR3 nucleotides read TGTGCCATCAGTGAAGGGGATCAGCCCCAGCATTTT.

This sequence joins TRBV5-4 and TRBJ2-5; D unclear. The germline CDR1 and CDR2 sequences are SGHNT and YYREEE (reference sequence). CDR3 length: 16 amino acids. The V gene lost 0 bases and the J gene lost 6 bases, with 18 bases spanning the gap. The CDR3 reads CASSLGLEGLQKTQYF. The CDR3 DNA sequence: TGTGCCAGCAGCTTGGGGTTAGAAGGCTTACAGAAGACCCAGTACTTC.

This sequence joins TRBV7-9 and TRBJ2-2; D might be TRBD2 (6 bases). This CDR3 has 15 amino acids. V lost 6 bases to trimming and J lost 0 bases, with 11 bases between them. Germline CDR1 is SEHNR and CDR2 is FQNEAQ (reference sequence). The CDR3 sequence: CASRSQRANTGELFF. The CDR3 region has the DNA TGTGCCAGCAGATCACAGCGGGCGAACACCGGGGAGCTGTTTTTT.

The V and J genes are TRBV6-1 and TRBJ2-3; D gene ambiguous. V was trimmed by 2 bases and J by 3 bases, leaving 9 bases between them. From germline, CDR1 is MNHNS and CDR2 SASEGT. This CDR3 spans 14 amino acids. In nucleotides, the CDR3 is TGTGCCAGCAGTGAAAGCTTTGGGACAGATACGCAGTATTTT. Translated, it gives CASSESFGTDTQYF.

The V gene is TRBV4-1, the J gene TRBJ2-1; 7 bases are a match to TRBD1. CDR1 and CDR2 from the germline V gene are MGHRA and YSYEKL. The CDR3 has 16 residues. With 4 bases clipped from V and 1 base from J, the junction kept 7 bases outside the gene matches. In nucleotides, the CDR3 is TGCGCCAGCAGCCGCAACCGGGACAGATCCTACAATGAGCAGTTCTTC. Encoded protein: CASSRNRDRSYNEQFF.

The genes are TRBV4-3 and TRBJ1-1; maybe TRBD1 (6 bases). Germline loops: CDR1 LGHNA, CDR2 YSLEER. Trimming took 4 bases from V and 4 from J, leaving 19 bases between them. The CDR3 length is 16 residues. CDR3 loop: CASSPGGGAISTEAFF. DNA for the CDR3: TGCGCCAGCAGCCCGGGGGGGGGCGCGATCTCCACTGAAGCTTTCTTT.

This chain links TRBV10-2 with TRBJ2-5, with TRBD2 identical over 16 bases. CDR1 WSHSY and CDR2 SAAADI come from the germline V gene. There are 17 residues in the CDR3. J gave up 4 bases and V 6 bases, and 8 bases lay outside the gene matches. The CDR3 sequence: CASSPGLAGGLVETQYF. CDR3 sequence (DNA): TGCGCCAGCAGCCCGGGACTAGCGGGGGGGCTGGTAGAGACCCAGTACTTC.

J is TRBJ2-1 and V is TRBV11-2; a possible D gene is TRBD2 (5 bases). CDR1 and CDR2 from the germline V gene are SGHAT and FQNNGV. Deletions cut 0 bases from V and 0 bases from J, with 6 bases between. This CDR3 spans 15 amino acids. The CDR3 loop reads CASSLDGDSYNEQFF. CDR3 coding DNA: TGTGCCAGCAGCTTAGACGGGGACTCCTACAATGAGCAGTTCTTC.

This chain connects TRBV5-1 to TRBJ2-7; 8 bases fit TRBD1. V trimming: 4 bases; J trimming: 5 bases; junction bases outside the gene matches: 8. The CDR3 consists of 14 residues. CDR1 and CDR2 from the germline V gene are SGHRS and YFSETQ. The CDR3 coding sequence is TGCGCCAGCAGCCCCCGGACAGGGTTGGACGAGCAGTACTTC. It specifies CASSPRTGLDEQYF.

This clone was counted a few times. The gene calls are TRBV9 and TRBJ1-3; D is uncertain. This CDR3 comprises 15 residues. CDR1 and CDR2 from the germline V gene are SGDLS and YYNGEE. The ends were cut back, 4 bases at V and 4 bases at J, with 15 bases in the middle. In DNA form, the CDR3 reads TGTGCCAGCAGCCTCGACCCGGGAGAGGGAAACACCATATATTTT. Its protein is CASSLDPGEGNTIYF.

The genes are TRBV7-9 and TRBJ1-2; no definite D call. This CDR3 contains 12 residues. Trimming stripped 1 base from V and 4 bases from J, with 4 bases between. The germline gives CDR1 SEHNR, CDR2 FQNEAQ (reference sequence). The CDR3, as DNA: TGTGCCAGCAGCTTAGATCTCTATGGCTACACCTTC. As protein: CASSLDLYGYTF.

This clone was detected a few times. CDR3 nucleotide sequence: TGTGCCAGCAGCCAGGGAAATCAGCCCCAGCATTTT. Its protein is CASSQGNQPQHF. This chain uses TRBV2 with TRBJ1-5, with TRBD1 as a possible D gene (5 bases). CDR1 and CDR2 from the germline V gene are SNHLY and FYNNEI. The CDR3 spans 12 residues. The V end was cut by 6 bases, the J end by 4 bases, with 7 bases between.

Here the CDR3 DNA reads TGTGCCAGCAGCTTGCGGGGGTTGACTGAAGCTTTCTTT. It codes for CASSLRGLTEAFF. V gene TRBV5-4 combines with J gene TRBJ1-1; TRBD1 is a possible D gene (5 bases). V dropped 1 base and J dropped 5 bases, with 9 bases sitting between them. Germline loops: CDR1 SGHNT, CDR2 YYREEE (reference sequence). The CDR3 loop spans 13 amino acids. The full variable domain, with the rest looked up from reference TRBV5-4 and TRBJ1-1, is ETGVTQSPTHLIKTRGQQVTLRCSSQSGHNTVSWYQQALGQGPQFIFQYYREEENGRGNFPPRFSGLQFPNYSSELNVNALELDDSALYLCASSLRGLTEAFFGQGTRLTVV.

The V call is TRBV2, the J call TRBJ2-4; the match to TRBD1 covers 9 bases. The V segment lost 7 bases and the J segment 5 bases; nucleotides outside the gene matches: 6. This CDR3 region has 14 residues. Germline CDR1 is SNHLY and CDR2 is FYNNEI. The CDR3 loop is CASNRGRLENIQYF. CDR3 coding DNA: TGTGCCAGCAACAGGGGGCGTCTGGAAAACATTCAGTACTTC.

A single count supports this clone. This chain uses TRBV11-3 with TRBJ1-6; no definite D call. The length of the CDR3 is 15 residues. Germline V gene sequence: CDR1 SGHNT, CDR2 YENEEA. V was pared by 2 bases and J by 8 bases, with 13 bases between. The DNA of the CDR3 is TGTGCCAGCAGCTTAACGTCCGTTCGGGATTCACCCCTCCACTTT. Translating it yields CASSLTSVRDSPLHF.

This chain joins TRBV19 and TRBJ1-5, with 11 bases fitting TRBD1. Germline V CDR1 and CDR2: LNHDA, SQIVND (reference sequence). Trimming took 7 bases from V and 5 from J; bases not matched to a gene: 7. The CDR3 totals 15 residues. The CDR3 sequence is CASTLPGQGDQPQHF. The CDR3 region has the DNA TGTGCCAGTACCCTTCCGGGACAGGGGGATCAGCCCCAGCATTTT.

The chain has TRBV6-4 and TRBJ2-5; TRBD2 agrees at 10 bases. With V trimmed by 5 bases and J by 1 base, 1 base remained unmatched. Germline values: CDR1 MRHNA, CDR2 SNTAGT. The CDR3 totals 14 residues. The CDR3 loop is CASSPSGGQETQYF. CDR3 DNA: TGTGCCAGCAGTCCTAGCGGGGGCCAAGAGACCCAGTACTTC.

The rearrangement joins TRBV6-1 to TRBJ1-2; no definite D call. This CDR3 is built from 13 residues. V was cut by 3 bases and J by 5 bases, with 10 bases left in between. CDR1 MNHNS and CDR2 SASEGT come from the germline V gene. The CDR3 protein is CASSESYYYGYTF. The CDR3 nucleotides read TGTGCCAGCAGTGAGTCCTACTATTATGGCTACACCTTC.